The 13 T cell receptor beta chains given below trace back to one sample, sequenced in a study of T cells in Graves' hyperthyroidism and ophthalmopathy. TCR beta CDR3 regions were amplified from RNA. During a first-round RT-PCR of the TCR CDR3, the HTBI primer set was used. MiXCR was run by TCRdb on the multiplex PCR reads, yielding one entry per CDR3 protein. The sample holds about 700,000 distinct CDR3 sequences, about 14% seen once. Sequencing was performed on blood. All receptors derive from a young woman with Graves' hyperthyroidism.

This clonotype was seen at least ten times. The chain links TRBV12-3 or TRBV12-4 to TRBJ1-1; D may be TRBD1 (5 bases). The CDR3 has 12 residues. V lost 7 bases and J lost 4, with 10 bases in between. The DNA of the CDR3 is TGTGCCAGCAAGACGGGGGGCACTGAAGCTTTCTTT. Protein: CASKTGGTEAFF.

The chain has TRBV7-2 and TRBJ2-2; a weak D match, TRBD2 (5 bases). This CDR3 contains 17 residues. The germline V gene has CDR1 SGHTA and CDR2 FQGNSA. V dropped 3 bases and J dropped 0 bases, with 14 bases sitting between them. DNA of the CDR3: TGTGCCAGCAGCTTCCCCCAAGCGGAATCGAACACCGGGGAGCTGTTTTTT. It codes for CASSFPQAESNTGELFF.

This clonotype was counted only a few times. The V call is TRBV29-1, the J call TRBJ2-7; TRBD2 agrees at 11 bases. The CDR3 length is 15 residues. Germline CDR1 is SQVTM and CDR2 is ANQGSEA. The ends lost 6 bases at V and 5 bases at J; junction bases unmatched: 12. CDR3 in DNA: TGCAGCGTAGGCTATACTAGCGGGAGTTCCGACGAGCAGTACTTC. As protein: CSVGYTSGSSDEQYF.

This clonotype was counted many times. This sequence joins TRBV13 and TRBJ2-5; possible D gene TRBD2, 5 bases. CDR1 and CDR2 from the germline V gene are PRHDT and FYEKMQ (reference sequence). Trimming took 4 bases from V and 5 from J, leaving 11 bases between them. This CDR3 contains 13 residues. CDR3 loop: CASSSTSRETQYF. In DNA, the CDR3 is TGTGCCAGCAGCTCTACTAGTCGGGAGACCCAGTACTTC.

The genes are TRBV7-9 and TRBJ1-2; 10 bases are a match to TRBD1. CDR1 and CDR2 from the germline V gene are SEHNR and FQNEAQ (reference sequence). The CDR3 loop spans 14 amino acids. The ends lost 5 bases at V and 6 bases at J; junction bases unmatched: 6. CDR3 sequence (DNA): TGTGCCAGCAGCAGAAGGACAGGGGGACATGGCTACACCTTC. It specifies CASSRRTGGHGYTF.

The gene calls are TRBV6-2 or TRBV6-3 and TRBJ2-4; the D gene is possibly TRBD2 (5 bases). The CDR3 spans 15 residues. Germline loops: CDR1 MNHEY, CDR2 SVGEGT. With 1 base removed from V and 2 bases from J, the gap between germline ends came to 9 bases. CDR3: CASSYLRETKNIQYF. The CDR3 DNA reads TGTGCCAGCAGTTACTTGAGGGAGACCAAAAACATTCAGTACTTC.

Only one count was recorded for this clonotype. The chain employs TRBV5-1 and TRBJ2-3; 8 bases fit TRBD2. CDR3 length: 16 residues. Germline V gene sequence: CDR1 SGHRS, CDR2 YFSETQ. Trimming at V came to 5 bases and at J to 3 bases, leaving 11 bases not matched to a gene. The CDR3 protein is CASRPWGGTSTDTQYF. The CDR3, as DNA: TGCGCCAGCAGGCCTTGGGGGGGGACTAGTACAGATACGCAGTATTTT.

A few counts support this clonotype. This chain links TRBV24-1 with TRBJ1-5; a possible D gene is TRBD1 (5 bases). Deletions cut 3 bases from V and 5 bases from J, with 13 bases between. CDR1 is KGHDR, CDR2 SFDVKD, per germline. This CDR3 is 15 amino acids long. The CDR3 coding sequence is TGTGCCACCAGTGATCAGGGAAGGAGCGATCAGCCCCAGCATTTT. The encoded protein is CATSDQGRSDQPQHF.

This chain connects TRBV29-1 to TRBJ2-7, with 10 bases lining up with TRBD1. Trimming took 6 bases from V and 9 from J; bases not matched to a gene: 23. The CDR3 runs 17 residues. Germline loops: CDR1 SQVTM, CDR2 ANQGSEA. This chain's CDR3 is CSVGGQGLPGLGSGQYF. CDR3 coding DNA: TGCAGCGTGGGGGGACAGGGGCTCCCGGGACTAGGCTCGGGGCAGTACTTC.

This clonotype appeared a few times. The junction departs from germline at one end; a sequencing error may be responsible. This chain uses TRBV7-7 with TRBJ2-1; 8 nucleotides agree with TRBD2. CDR1 is SSHAT and CDR2 is FNYEAQ in the germline V gene (reference sequence). The length of the CDR3 is 18 residues. The CDR3: CASSPSLREREGYNEQFF. The CDR3 bases are TGTGCTAGCAGCCCCTCGCTGCGGGAACGGGAGGGGTACAATGAGCAGTTCTTC.

The rearrangement links TRBV5-1 to TRBJ1-6; D is perhaps TRBD1 (5 bases). V gave up 4 bases and J gave up 9 bases, with 14 bases separating them. The CDR3 sequence is 14 residues long. In germline, CDR1 is SGHRS, CDR2 YFSETQ. This chain's CDR3 is CASSRRGFSSPLHF. CDR3 DNA sequence: TGCGCCAGCAGCCGGAGGGGATTTAGTTCACCCCTCCACTTT.

This clonotype was seen many times. This rearrangement joins TRBV30 to TRBJ2-7; perhaps D is TRBD1 or TRBD2 (5 bases each). The CDR3 has 11 amino acids. In germline, CDR1 is GTSNPN, CDR2 SVGIG (reference sequence). With 5 bases removed from V and 6 bases from J, the gap between germline ends came to 11 bases. The DNA of the CDR3 is TGTGCCTGGGACCATGGGGGCGAGCAGTACTTC. Its protein is CAWDHGGEQYF. Filled out from reference TRBV30 and TRBJ2-7, the complete variable domain reads SQTIHQWPATLVQPVGSPLSLECTVEGTSNPNLYWYRQAAGRGLQLLFYSVGIGQISSEVPQNLSASRPQDRQFILSSKKLLLSDSGFYLCAWDHGGEQYFGPGTRLTVT.

This clonotype showed up just a few times. This sequence joins TRBV24-1 and TRBJ2-1, with 11 bases that match TRBD2. The CDR3 loop spans 19 amino acids. The germline CDR1 and CDR2 sequences are KGHDR and SFDVKD. With 3 bases clipped from V and 10 bases from J, the junction kept 19 bases outside the gene matches. CDR3 amino acids: CATSDTYTKLAGAQGEQFF. The CDR3 DNA follows: TGTGCCACCAGTGATACGTATACCAAACTAGCGGGAGCTCAGGGGGAGCAGTTCTTC.